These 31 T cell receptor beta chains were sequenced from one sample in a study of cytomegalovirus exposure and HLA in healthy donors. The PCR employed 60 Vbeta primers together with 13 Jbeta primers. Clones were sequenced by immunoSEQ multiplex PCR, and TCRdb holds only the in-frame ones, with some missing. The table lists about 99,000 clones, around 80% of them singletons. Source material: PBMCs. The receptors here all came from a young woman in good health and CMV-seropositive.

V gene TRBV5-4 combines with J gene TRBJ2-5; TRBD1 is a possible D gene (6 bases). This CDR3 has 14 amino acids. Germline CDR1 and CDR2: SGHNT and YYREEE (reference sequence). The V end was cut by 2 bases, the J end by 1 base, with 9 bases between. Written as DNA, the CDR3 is TGTGCCAGCAGCTTTCGACAGGCCCAAGAGACCCAGTACTTC. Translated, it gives CASSFRQAQETQYF.

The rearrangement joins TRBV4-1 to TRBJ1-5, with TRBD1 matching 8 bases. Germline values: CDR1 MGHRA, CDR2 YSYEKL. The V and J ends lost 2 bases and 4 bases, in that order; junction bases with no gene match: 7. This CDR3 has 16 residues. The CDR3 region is CASSQQSDRANQPQHF. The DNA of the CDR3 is TGCGCCAGCAGCCAACAGTCGGACAGGGCAAATCAGCCCCAGCATTTT.

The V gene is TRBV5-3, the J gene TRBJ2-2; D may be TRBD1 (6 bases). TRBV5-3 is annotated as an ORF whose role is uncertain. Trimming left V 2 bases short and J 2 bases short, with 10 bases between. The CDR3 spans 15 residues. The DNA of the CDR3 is TGTGCCAGAAGCTTACCGGGACATAACACCGGGGAGCTGTTTTTT. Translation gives CARSLPGHNTGELFF.

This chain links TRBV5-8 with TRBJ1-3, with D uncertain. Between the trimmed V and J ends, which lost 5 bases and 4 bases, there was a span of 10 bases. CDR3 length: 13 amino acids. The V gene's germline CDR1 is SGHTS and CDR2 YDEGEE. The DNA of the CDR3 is TGTGCCAGCAGACTTGTCGGGGGAAACACCATATATTTT. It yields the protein CASRLVGGNTIYF. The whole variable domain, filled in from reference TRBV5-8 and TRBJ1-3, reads EAGVTQSPTHLIKTRGQQATLRCSPISGHTSVYWYQQALGLGLQFLLWYDEGEERNRGNFPPRFSGRQFPNYSSELNVNALELEDSALYLCASRLVGGNTIYFGEGSWLTVV.

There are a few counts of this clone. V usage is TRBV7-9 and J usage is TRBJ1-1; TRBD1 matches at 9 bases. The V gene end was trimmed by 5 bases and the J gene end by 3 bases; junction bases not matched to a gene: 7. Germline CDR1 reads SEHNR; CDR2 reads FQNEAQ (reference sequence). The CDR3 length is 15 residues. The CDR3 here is CASSQQGAGYTEAFF. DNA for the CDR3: TGTGCCAGCAGCCAACAGGGGGCGGGATACACTGAAGCTTTCTTT.

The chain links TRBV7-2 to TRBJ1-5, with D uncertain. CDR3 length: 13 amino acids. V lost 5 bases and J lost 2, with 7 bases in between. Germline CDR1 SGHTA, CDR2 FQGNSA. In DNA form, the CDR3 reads TGTGCCAGCAGCCCCCAGGGCAATCAGCCCCAGCATTTT. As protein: CASSPQGNQPQHF.

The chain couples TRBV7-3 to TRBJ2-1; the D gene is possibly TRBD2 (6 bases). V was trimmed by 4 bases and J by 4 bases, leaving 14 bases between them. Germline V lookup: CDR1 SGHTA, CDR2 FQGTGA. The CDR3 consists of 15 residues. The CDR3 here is CASSSGGAGYNEQFF. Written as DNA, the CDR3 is TGTGCCAGCAGCTCCGGGGGTGCGGGGTACAATGAGCAGTTCTTC.

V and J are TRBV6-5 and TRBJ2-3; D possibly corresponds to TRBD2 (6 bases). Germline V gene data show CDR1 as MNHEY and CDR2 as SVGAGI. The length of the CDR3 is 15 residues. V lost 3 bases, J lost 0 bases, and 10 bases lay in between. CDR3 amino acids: CASSYSGGSTDTQYF. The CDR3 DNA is TGTGCCAGCAGTTATAGCGGAGGGAGCACAGATACGCAGTATTTT.

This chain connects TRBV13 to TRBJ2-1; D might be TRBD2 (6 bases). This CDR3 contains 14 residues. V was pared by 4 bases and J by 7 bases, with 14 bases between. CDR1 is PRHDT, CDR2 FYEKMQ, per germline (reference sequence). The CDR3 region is CASSSRLDSNEQFF. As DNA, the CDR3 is TGTGCCAGCAGCTCTAGACTAGACAGTAATGAGCAGTTCTTC.

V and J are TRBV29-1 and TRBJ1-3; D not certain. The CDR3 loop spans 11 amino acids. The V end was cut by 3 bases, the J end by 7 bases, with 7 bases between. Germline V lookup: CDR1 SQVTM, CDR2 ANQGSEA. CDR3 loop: CSVESRNTIYF. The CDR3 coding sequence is TGCAGCGTTGAGAGCCGGAACACCATATATTTT.

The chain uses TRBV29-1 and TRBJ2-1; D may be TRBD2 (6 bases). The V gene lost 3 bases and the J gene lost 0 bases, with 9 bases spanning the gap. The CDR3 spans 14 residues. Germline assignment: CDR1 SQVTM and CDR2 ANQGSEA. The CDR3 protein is CSVDRESSYNEQFF. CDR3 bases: TGCAGCGTTGACCGGGAGAGCTCCTACAATGAGCAGTTCTTC.

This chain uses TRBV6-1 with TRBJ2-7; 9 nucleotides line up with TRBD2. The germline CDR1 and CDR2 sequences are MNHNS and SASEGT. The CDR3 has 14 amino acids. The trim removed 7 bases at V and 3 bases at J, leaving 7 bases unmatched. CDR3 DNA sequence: TGTGCCAGCAAACCCGGGACTAGCAGCTACGAGCAGTACTTC. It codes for CASKPGTSSYEQYF.

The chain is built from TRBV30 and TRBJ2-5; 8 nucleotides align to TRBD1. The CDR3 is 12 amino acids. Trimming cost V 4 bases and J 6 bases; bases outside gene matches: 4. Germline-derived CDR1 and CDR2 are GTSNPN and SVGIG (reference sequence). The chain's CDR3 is CAWTGGAKTQYF. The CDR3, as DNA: TGTGCCTGGACAGGGGGCGCAAAGACCCAGTACTTC.

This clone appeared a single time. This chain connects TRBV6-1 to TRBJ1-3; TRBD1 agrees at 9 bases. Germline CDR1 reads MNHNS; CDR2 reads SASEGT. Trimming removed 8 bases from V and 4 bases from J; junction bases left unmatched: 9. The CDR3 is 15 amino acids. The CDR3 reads CASAAQGAHGNTIYF. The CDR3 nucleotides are TGTGCCAGCGCCGCACAGGGGGCGCACGGAAACACCATATATTTT.

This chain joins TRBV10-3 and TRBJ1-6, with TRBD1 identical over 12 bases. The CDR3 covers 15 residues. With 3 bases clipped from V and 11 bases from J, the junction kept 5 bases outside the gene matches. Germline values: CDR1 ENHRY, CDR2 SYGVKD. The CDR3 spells CAISEGTGGSPPLHF. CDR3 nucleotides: TGTGCCATCAGTGAAGGGACAGGGGGCTCCCCACCCCTCCACTTT.

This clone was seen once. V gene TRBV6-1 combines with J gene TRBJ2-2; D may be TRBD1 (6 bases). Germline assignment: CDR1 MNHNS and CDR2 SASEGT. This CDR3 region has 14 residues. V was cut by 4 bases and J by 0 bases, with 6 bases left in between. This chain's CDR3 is CASSGTANTGELFF. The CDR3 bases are TGTGCCAGCAGTGGGACAGCGAACACCGGGGAGCTGTTTTTT.

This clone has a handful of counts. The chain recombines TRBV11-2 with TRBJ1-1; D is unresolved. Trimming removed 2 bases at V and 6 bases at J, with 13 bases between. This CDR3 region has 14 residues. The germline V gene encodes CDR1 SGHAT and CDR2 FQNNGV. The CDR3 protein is CASSLSSSGSEAFF. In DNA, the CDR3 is TGTGCCAGCAGCTTATCCAGCTCGGGGTCTGAAGCTTTCTTT.

Here the CDR3 reads CASSWGTSGVYEQYF. The DNA for the CDR3 is TGTGCCAGCAGCTGGGGGACTAGCGGGGTCTACGAGCAGTACTTC. This chain links TRBV5-6 with TRBJ2-7; 13 nucleotides align to TRBD2. V lost 3 bases, J lost 3 bases, and 3 bases stayed unmatched. The length of the CDR3 is 15 residues. CDR1 SGHDT and CDR2 YYEEEE come from the germline V gene.

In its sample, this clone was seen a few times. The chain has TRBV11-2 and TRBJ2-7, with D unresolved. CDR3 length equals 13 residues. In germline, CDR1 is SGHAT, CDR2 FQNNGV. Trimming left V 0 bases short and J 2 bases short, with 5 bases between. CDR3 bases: TGTGCCAGCAGCTTAGATCGTCCCTACGAGCAGTACTTC. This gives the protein CASSLDRPYEQYF.

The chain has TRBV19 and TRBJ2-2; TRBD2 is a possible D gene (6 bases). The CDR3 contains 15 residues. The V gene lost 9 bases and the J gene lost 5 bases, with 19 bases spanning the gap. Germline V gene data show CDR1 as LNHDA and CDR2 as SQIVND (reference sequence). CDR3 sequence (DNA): TGTGCCAGCTTAACGGGAGACCGGGGGACCGGGGAGCTGTTTTTT. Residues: CASLTGDRGTGELFF.

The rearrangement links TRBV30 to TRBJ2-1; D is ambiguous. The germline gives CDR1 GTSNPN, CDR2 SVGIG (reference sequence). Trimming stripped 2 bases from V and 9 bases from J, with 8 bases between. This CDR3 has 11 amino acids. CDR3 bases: TGTGCCTGGAGTATACCCGGTGAGCAGTTCTTC. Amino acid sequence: CAWSIPGEQFF.

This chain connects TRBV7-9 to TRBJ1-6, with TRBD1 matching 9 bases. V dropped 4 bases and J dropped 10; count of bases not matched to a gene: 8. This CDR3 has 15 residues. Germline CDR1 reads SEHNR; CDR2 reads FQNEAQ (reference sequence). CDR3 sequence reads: CASSSQGTGPSPLHF. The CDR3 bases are TGTGCCAGCAGCTCGCAAGGGACAGGGCCCTCACCCCTCCACTTT.

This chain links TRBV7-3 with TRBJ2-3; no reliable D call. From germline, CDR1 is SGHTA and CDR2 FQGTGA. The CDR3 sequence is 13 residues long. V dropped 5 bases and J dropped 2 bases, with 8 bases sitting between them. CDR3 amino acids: CASSVSFTDTQYF. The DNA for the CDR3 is TGTGCCAGCAGCGTGTCGTTCACAGATACGCAGTATTTT. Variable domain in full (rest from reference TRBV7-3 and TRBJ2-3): GAGVSQTPSNKVTEKGKYVELRCDPISGHTALYWYRQSLGQGPEFLIYFQGTGAADDSGLPNDRFFAVRPEGSVSTLKIQRTERGDSAVYLCASSVSFTDTQYFGPGTRLTVL.

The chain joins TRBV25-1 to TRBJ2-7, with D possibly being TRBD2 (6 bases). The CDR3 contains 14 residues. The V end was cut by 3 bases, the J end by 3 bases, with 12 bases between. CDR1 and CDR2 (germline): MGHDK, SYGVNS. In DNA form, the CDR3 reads TGTGCCAGCAGTGATACCGGGGGATACTACGAGCAGTACGTC. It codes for CASSDTGGYYEQYV.

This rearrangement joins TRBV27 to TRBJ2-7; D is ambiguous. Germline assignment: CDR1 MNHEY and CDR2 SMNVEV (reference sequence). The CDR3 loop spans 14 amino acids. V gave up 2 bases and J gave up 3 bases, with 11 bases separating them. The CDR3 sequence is CASSLQANGYEQYF. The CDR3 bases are TGTGCCAGCAGTTTACAAGCGAATGGCTACGAGCAGTACTTC.

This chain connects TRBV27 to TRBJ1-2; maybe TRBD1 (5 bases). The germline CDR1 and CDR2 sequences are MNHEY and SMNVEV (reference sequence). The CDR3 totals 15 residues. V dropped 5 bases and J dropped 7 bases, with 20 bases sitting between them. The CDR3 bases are TGTGCCAGCAGTACCGGACCGGGGGGAGCATTTGGCTACACCTTC. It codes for CASSTGPGGAFGYTF.

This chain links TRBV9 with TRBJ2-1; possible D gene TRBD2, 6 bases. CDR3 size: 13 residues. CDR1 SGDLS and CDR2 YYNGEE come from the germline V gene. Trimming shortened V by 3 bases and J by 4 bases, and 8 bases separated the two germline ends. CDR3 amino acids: CASSGGVYNEQFF. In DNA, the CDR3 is TGTGCCAGCAGCGGGGGGGTTTACAATGAGCAGTTCTTC.

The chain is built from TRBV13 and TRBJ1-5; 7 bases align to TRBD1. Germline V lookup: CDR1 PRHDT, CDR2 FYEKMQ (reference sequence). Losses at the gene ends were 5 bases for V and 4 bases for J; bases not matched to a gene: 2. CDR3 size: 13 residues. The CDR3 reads CASSPRGNQPQHF. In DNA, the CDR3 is TGTGCCAGCAGCCCCAGGGGGAATCAGCCCCAGCATTTT.

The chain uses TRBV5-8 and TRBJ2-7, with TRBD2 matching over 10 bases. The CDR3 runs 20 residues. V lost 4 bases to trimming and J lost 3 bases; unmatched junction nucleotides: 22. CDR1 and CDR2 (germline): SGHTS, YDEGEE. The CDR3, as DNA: TGTGCCAGCAGCCGCAACGTGAAAATCAGCGGGAGGGGAAGTCGCTACGAGCAGTACTTC. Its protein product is CASSRNVKISGRGSRYEQYF.

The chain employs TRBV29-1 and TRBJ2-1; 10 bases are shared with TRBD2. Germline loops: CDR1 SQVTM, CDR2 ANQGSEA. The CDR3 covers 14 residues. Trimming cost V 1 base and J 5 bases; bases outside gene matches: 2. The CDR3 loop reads CSVEVGLADNEQFF. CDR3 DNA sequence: TGCAGCGTTGAAGTAGGACTAGCGGACAATGAGCAGTTCTTC.

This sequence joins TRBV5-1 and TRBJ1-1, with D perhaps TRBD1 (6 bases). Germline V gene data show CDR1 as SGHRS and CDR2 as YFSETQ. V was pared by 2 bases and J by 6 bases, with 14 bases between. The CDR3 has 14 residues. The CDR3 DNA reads TGCGCCAGCAGCTTTGGACAGTCTTATGCTGAAGCTTTCTTT. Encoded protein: CASSFGQSYAEAFF.